The 14 T cell receptor beta chains given below trace back to one sample, sequenced in a study of blood T cell repertoires in COVID-19. Profiling relied on immunoSEQ multiplex PCR, and the TCRdb table lists in-frame clones only, not all of them. The table includes roughly 380,000 clones, about 85% detected once. The source material was peripheral blood. All receptors derive from a woman aged 18-29 years with acute or convalescent COVID-19.

The CDR3 bases are TGTGCCAGCAGCGTTCCAGGGGGGTCCTACAATGAGCAGTTCTTC. It translates to CASSVPGGSYNEQFF. The chain combines TRBV9 with TRBJ2-1, with D tentatively TRBD1 (7 bases). The ends were cut back, 2 bases at V and 1 base at J, with 10 bases in the middle. Germline V gene lookup returns CDR1 SGDLS and CDR2 YYNGEE. There are 15 residues in the CDR3.

V is TRBV9 and J is TRBJ1-1; D is ambiguous. CDR1 and CDR2 from the germline V gene are SGDLS and YYNGEE. Trimming removed 0 bases at V and 6 bases at J, with 12 bases between. CDR3 length: 14 residues. The CDR3 region is CASSVEEGRSEAFF. The CDR3 region has the DNA TGTGCCAGCAGCGTAGAGGAGGGTAGGTCTGAAGCTTTCTTT. The variable domain in full, completed from reference TRBV9 and TRBJ1-1, reads DSGVTQTPKHLITATGQRVTLRCSPRSGDLSVYWYQQSLDQGLQFLIQYYNGEERAKGNILERFSAQQFPDLHSELNLSSLELGDSALYFCASSVEEGRSEAFFGQGTRLTVV.

The chain links TRBV30 to TRBJ1-2, with 9 bases matching TRBD1. CDR3 length: 14 residues. V was clipped by 8 bases and J by 1 base; unmatched bases: 8. In germline, CDR1 is GTSNPN, CDR2 SVGIG (reference sequence). CDR3 protein: CAGGTGQNNYGYTF. CDR3 bases: TGTGCCGGAGGGACAGGGCAAAATAACTATGGCTACACCTTC.

The V and J genes are TRBV27 and TRBJ1-1; TRBD1 matches at 8 bases. In germline, CDR1 is MNHEY, CDR2 SMNVEV (reference sequence). This CDR3 is 14 amino acids long. Unmatched junction bases numbered 4, after V lost 6 bases and J lost 1 base. Written as DNA, the CDR3 is TGTGCCAGCAGGAGACAGGGGTCGAACACTGAAGCTTTCTTT. Amino acid sequence: CASRRQGSNTEAFF.

The chain joins TRBV7-7 to TRBJ2-1, with TRBD1 matching 10 bases. After removal of 5 bases from V and 6 bases from J, the junction contained 7 bases not matched to a gene. This CDR3 has 15 amino acids. CDR1 is SSHAT, CDR2 FNYEAQ, per germline (reference sequence). The CDR3 DNA follows: TGTGCCAGCAGCCGTGGGACAGGGGTTGGCAATGAGCAGTTCTTC. Protein sequence: CASSRGTGVGNEQFF.

The rearrangement links TRBV5-1 to TRBJ2-1; the match to TRBD2 covers 8 bases. The ends lost 8 bases at V and 10 bases at J; junction bases unmatched: 11. Per the germline V gene, CDR1 is SGHRS and CDR2 is YFSETQ. The CDR3 covers 13 residues. The CDR3 sequence is CASEAGATGEQFF. The CDR3 coding sequence is TGCGCCAGTGAAGCGGGGGCAACCGGGGAGCAGTTCTTC.

The chain recombines TRBV5-4 with TRBJ2-7, with a tentative D call TRBD1 (5 bases). The V and J ends lost 5 bases and 5 bases respectively, with 17 bases between them. This CDR3 has 14 residues. The germline V gene encodes CDR1 SGHNT and CDR2 YYREEE (reference sequence). The CDR3 here is CASRPGEDTHEQYF. CDR3 DNA sequence: TGTGCCAGCAGGCCCGGAGAGGACACCCACGAGCAGTACTTC. The complete variable domain, with remaining parts taken from reference TRBV5-4 and TRBJ2-7, reads ETGVTQSPTHLIKTRGQQVTLRCSSQSGHNTVSWYQQALGQGPQFIFQYYREEENGRGNFPPRFSGLQFPNYSSELNVNALELDDSALYLCASRPGEDTHEQYFGPGTRLTVT.

The gene calls are TRBV29-1 and TRBJ2-2; TRBD1 is a possible D gene (6 bases). Germline V gene sequence: CDR1 SQVTM, CDR2 ANQGSEA. The germline V and J ends were trimmed by 7 bases and 6 bases, with 9 bases remaining between them. There are 11 residues in the CDR3. The DNA of the CDR3 is TGCAGCGGCAACAGGGCCGGGGAGCTGTTTTTT. This codes for CSGNRAGELFF.

The V gene is TRBV27, the J gene TRBJ2-3; perhaps TRBD2 as D (5 bases). The CDR3 has 15 residues. Trimming cost V 4 bases and J 1 base, with 12 bases left between them. Germline CDR1 MNHEY, CDR2 SMNVEV (reference sequence). The CDR3 coding sequence is TGTGCCAGCAGTTCCCCCGGGGATGGCACAGATACGCAGTATTTT. Translated: CASSSPGDGTDTQYF.

V and J are TRBV7-2 and TRBJ1-2; tentatively, D is TRBD1 (5 bases). Germline V gene lookup returns CDR1 SGHTA and CDR2 FQGNSA. The CDR3 runs 15 residues. V dropped 5 bases and J dropped 4 bases, with 17 bases sitting between them. For the CDR3, the DNA is TGTGCCAGCAGCCCCTGGGACTCCGGGGGCTATGGCTACACCTTC. It translates to CASSPWDSGGYGYTF.

This sequence joins TRBV2 and TRBJ1-5, with TRBD1 identical over 8 bases. Trimming at V came to 5 bases and at J to 4 bases, leaving 4 bases not matched to a gene. Germline CDR1 reads SNHLY; CDR2 reads FYNNEI. The CDR3 length is 14 residues. Here the CDR3 DNA reads TGTGCCAGCAGTCCCCAGGGGGCAAATCAGCCCCAGCATTTT. The encoded protein is CASSPQGANQPQHF.

The gene calls are TRBV4-2 and TRBJ2-7; D perhaps matches TRBD2 (5 bases). Germline loops: CDR1 LGHNA, CDR2 YNFKEQ. This CDR3 is built from 15 residues. The V and J ends lost 0 bases and 2 bases respectively, with 11 bases between them. In DNA, the CDR3 is TGTGCCAGCAGCCAAGAAGAGGGCACCACCTACGAGCAGTACTTC. Its protein is CASSQEEGTTYEQYF.

The chain links TRBV11-2 to TRBJ1-1, with 7 bases matching TRBD1. The CDR3 runs to 14 residues. V trimming: 2 bases; J trimming: 1 base; junction bases outside the gene matches: 1. CDR1 SGHAT and CDR2 FQNNGV come from the germline V gene. CDR3 region: CASSLTGANTEAFF. Written as DNA, the CDR3 is TGTGCCAGCAGCTTAACAGGGGCGAACACTGAAGCTTTCTTT.

This clone appeared a single time. The chain uses TRBV4-1 and TRBJ2-7, with D possibly being TRBD2 (5 bases). V lost 2 bases and J lost 5, with 13 bases in between. The germline gives CDR1 MGHRA, CDR2 YSYEKL. This CDR3 contains 14 residues. The CDR3 is CASSQRTSFHEQYF. The CDR3 DNA reads TGCGCCAGCAGCCAACGGACTTCCTTCCACGAGCAGTACTTC.